This T cell receptor (beta chain) came from a study of response to subunit inactivated influenza vaccine (dated by TCRdb to between 2017 and 2018). Describing the broader study: To follow how T cells responded to a trivalent subunit inactivated influenza vaccine, the researchers relied on deep quantitative profiling of the T cell receptor repertoire.

The library was prepared using RT-PCR. TCRdb lists the instrument as Illumina HiSeq 2500. TCRdb applied fastp at Q25 and MiXCR to the public reads, then kept only in-frame beta chains. Each record represents a unique CDR3 protein, reported with the most common genes and DNA among its rows. The sample contains roughly 780,000 distinct CDR3 sequences, about 18% of them found a single time. 11% of the sample belongs to the ten largest clones. This clonotype was detected only a few times. The antigen it binds to is not known. Per-nucleotide qualities are absent, and no much larger clonotype sits a single base away. The full study reports these points: It was suggested by the authors that each seasonal influenza vaccination may recruit only a limited number of new T cells.

The receptor was derived from a man aged 45-65 years who received an inactivated influenza vaccine. Donor details come from another sample of the same person, matched by shared clones. The specimen comprised PBMCs from blood, sampled 5 days after vaccination.

At the DNA level, the sequence is TGCGCCAGCAGCTCACAGACAGGGGCCACCGGGGAGCTGTTTTTT. This sequence encodes CASSSQTGATGELFF. The chain is assembled from TRBV5-1 and TRBJ2-2; TRBD1 matches 8 bases in the middle. The CDR3 contains 15 residues, cysteine and phenylalanine counted. Just the 45-base CDR3 DNA is kept, in frame starting at base 1. The V end gives up 3 bases and the J end 4 bases, leaving 5 bases in the junction not matched to a gene. CDR1 and CDR2 were assigned from the germline V gene as SGHRS and YFSETQ. Beyond the CDR3, the reference TRBV5-1 and TRBJ2-2 genes provide the residues; the full variable domain reads: KAGVTQTPRYLIKTRGQQVTLSCSPISGHRSVSWYQQTPGQGLQFLFEYFSETQRNKGNFPGRFSGRQFSNSRSEMNVSTLELGDSALYLCASSSQTGATGELFFGEGSRLTVL.